This TCR beta chain was captured by sequencing in a study of T-cell memory formation after mild COVID-19. Whole-study results and caveats: Clones that shrank (day 15 to 85) were balanced CD4/CD8, whereas later expanders leaned CD4+.

CDR1 SGHRS and CDR2 YFSETQ come from the germline V gene. The CDR3 is made up of 15 amino acids. The V gene lost 0 bases and the J gene lost 8 bases, with 12 bases spanning the gap. One entry per CDR3 protein, called by TCRdb with MiXCR from the 5' RACE reads. The sample carries about 150,000 distinct CDR3 sequences, under 7% recorded once. On this clonotype itself: Antigen: not known.

V gene TRBV5-1 combines with J gene TRBJ1-6; D might be TRBD1 (5 bases). The origin of this receptor is an adult woman who had mild COVID-19 (a few samples of this study predate the infection). Cell type and time point are not known. The sample consisted of PBMCs or a T cell subset sorted from them (not recorded which). In nucleotides, the CDR3 is TGCGCCAGCAGCTTGGCCTCAGGGACTTATTCACCCCTCCACTTT. It specifies CASSLASGTYSPLHF.